The 15 T cell receptor beta chains below were found in one sample sequenced in a study of cytomegalovirus exposure and HLA in healthy donors. Primers included in the PCR were 60 Vbeta and 13 Jbeta primers. Assay: immunoSEQ multiplex PCR; the TCRdb copy retains only in-frame clones and omits some. The table records over 100,000 clones, just under 80% of them present only once. Sequencing was performed on PBMCs. Every receptor here comes from a male donor in good health and CMV-seronegative.

The chain uses TRBV15 and TRBJ2-6; possible D gene TRBD2, 6 bases. The CDR3 runs 16 residues. Germline CDR1 reads LNHNV; CDR2 reads YYDKDF (reference sequence). The V gene lost 1 base and the J gene lost 2 bases, with 9 bases spanning the gap. CDR3 amino acids: CATSRARGTGANVLTF. CDR3 in DNA: TGTGCCACCAGCAGAGCACGGGGGACTGGGGCCAACGTCCTGACTTTC. The full variable domain, with the rest looked up from reference TRBV15 and TRBJ2-6, is DAMVIQNPRYQVTQFGKPVTLSCSQTLNHNVMYWYQQKSSQAPKLLFHYYDKDFNNEADTPDNFQSRRPNTSFCFLDIRSPGLGDTAMYLCATSRARGTGANVLTFGAGSRLTVL.

The chain combines TRBV30 with TRBJ2-3, with TRBD1 matching over 11 bases. In germline, CDR1 is GTSNPN, CDR2 SVGIG (reference sequence). The CDR3 has 15 residues. With V trimmed by 3 bases and J by 0 bases, 2 bases remained unmatched. CDR3 coding DNA: TGTGCCTGGAGCGGGACAGGGGGAAGCACAGATACGCAGTATTTT. Amino acid sequence: CAWSGTGGSTDTQYF.

J is TRBJ2-3 and V is TRBV14; TRBD2 might be the D (6 bases). The CDR3 extends over 14 amino acids. Germline V gene data show CDR1 as SGHDN and CDR2 as FVKESK. The germline V and J ends were trimmed by 4 bases and 4 bases, with 12 bases remaining between them. CDR3 DNA: TGTGCCAGCAGCCTCTGGAGGGACCCAGATACGCAGTATTTT. Its protein is CASSLWRDPDTQYF.

The genes are TRBV6-6 and TRBJ2-5; 7 bases line up with TRBD2. The V segment lost 7 bases and the J segment 5 bases; nucleotides outside the gene matches: 13. CDR1 is MNHNY and CDR2 is SVGAGI in the germline V gene (reference sequence). This CDR3 region has 15 residues. The CDR3 sequence is CASMGPGGLGETQYF. The CDR3 DNA reads TGTGCCAGCATGGGCCCGGGGGGTCTGGGTGAGACCCAGTACTTC.

This chain links TRBV9 with TRBJ2-1, with D unclear. In germline, CDR1 is SGDLS, CDR2 YYNGEE. V was shortened by 3 bases and J by 0 bases, with 10 bases between the two germline ends. The length of the CDR3 is 15 residues. The CDR3, as DNA: TGTGCCAGCAGCGACAATCCTAGCTCCTACAATGAGCAGTTCTTC. Translating gives CASSDNPSSYNEQFF.

The chain links TRBV29-1 to TRBJ1-2; 11 positions agree with TRBD1. CDR3 length: 14 residues. Losses at the gene ends were 3 bases for V and 8 bases for J; bases not matched to a gene: 8. CDR1 and CDR2 from the germline V gene are SQVTM and ANQGSEA. The CDR3 DNA follows: TGCAGCGTTGACCCCCGGACAGGGGGCGGGGGCTACACCTTC. The encoded protein is CSVDPRTGGGGYTF. Full variable domain (missing parts from reference TRBV29-1 and TRBJ1-2): SAVISQKPSRDICQRGTSLTIQCQVDSQVTMMFWYRQQPGQSLTLIATANQGSEATYESGFVIDKFPISRPNLTFSTLTVSNMSPEDSSIYLCSVDPRTGGGGYTFGSGTRLTVV.

V gene TRBV30 combines with J gene TRBJ1-2; D unclear. CDR1 and CDR2 (germline): GTSNPN, SVGIG (reference sequence). Between the trimmed V and J ends, which lost 4 bases and 2 bases, there was a span of 11 bases. The CDR3 runs to 13 residues. CDR3 amino acids: CAWNRGRNYGYTF. CDR3 nucleotide sequence: TGTGCCTGGAATCGGGGTCGGAACTATGGCTACACCTTC.

The genes are TRBV4-1 and TRBJ1-5; D unresolved. The germline gives CDR1 MGHRA, CDR2 YSYEKL. The CDR3 covers 16 residues. Trimming shortened V by 1 base and J by 0 bases, and 10 bases separated the two germline ends. As DNA, the CDR3 is TGCGCCAGCAGCCAAGGGGCTTCGAATAGCAATCAGCCCCAGCATTTT. Encoded protein: CASSQGASNSNQPQHF.

The V gene is TRBV11-3, the J gene TRBJ2-3, with 7 bases matching TRBD2. CDR3 length equals 15 residues. Per the germline V gene, CDR1 is SGHNT and CDR2 is YENEEA. V was pared by 6 bases and J by 6 bases, with 12 bases of the junction left unmatched. The CDR3 loop is CASSAVGGDRDTQYF. The CDR3 DNA reads as TGTGCCAGCAGTGCTGTGGGGGGGGATCGTGATACGCAGTATTTT.

In regard to this clone: One end of the junction is discordant with germline, which a read error may explain. The rearrangement links TRBV7-9 to TRBJ1-1; the match to TRBD1 covers 9 bases. The germline CDR1 and CDR2 sequences are SEHNR and FQNEAQ (reference sequence). The CDR3 spans 17 residues. The CDR3 sequence is CSSSMESGQGINTEAFF. The CDR3, as DNA: TGTTCCAGCAGCATGGAATCGGGACAGGGAATTAACACTGAAGCTTTCTTT.

The chain has TRBV9 and TRBJ2-1; D might be TRBD2 (5 bases). The CDR3 runs 14 residues. Germline loops: CDR1 SGDLS, CDR2 YYNGEE. V gave up 4 bases and J gave up 8 bases, with 16 bases separating them. CDR3 sequence: CASSNNVLAHEQFF. DNA of the CDR3: TGTGCCAGCAGCAACAATGTTCTAGCCCATGAGCAGTTCTTC.

The table lists this clone with a few counts. The chain recombines TRBV2 with TRBJ1-1; 8 bases fit TRBD1. The CDR3 runs 13 residues. The germline gives CDR1 SNHLY, CDR2 FYNNEI. Trimming removed 6 bases from V and 5 bases from J; junction bases left unmatched: 5. Written as DNA, the CDR3 is TGTGCCAGCAGCCCGGACAGGGTAACTGAAGCTTTCTTT. This codes for CASSPDRVTEAFF.

The chain uses TRBV14 and TRBJ2-5, with TRBD2 matching over 7 bases. This CDR3 has 14 residues. The J segment lost 5 bases and the V segment lost 4 bases, leaving 7 bases of the junction unmatched. CDR1 is SGHDN and CDR2 is FVKESK in the germline V gene. CDR3 nucleotides: TGTGCCAGCAGCCCCCGCGGGGGAAGGGAGACCCAGTACTTC. Encoded protein: CASSPRGGRETQYF.

This clone showed up just once. The chain has TRBV7-9 and TRBJ1-5, with 9 bases lining up with TRBD1. This CDR3 is 15 amino acids long. Losses at the gene ends were 5 bases for V and 4 bases for J; bases not matched to a gene: 6. Germline values: CDR1 SEHNR, CDR2 FQNEAQ (reference sequence). The CDR3 region is CASSPGTGRNQPQHF. Written as DNA, the CDR3 is TGTGCCAGCAGCCCAGGGACAGGGAGAAATCAGCCCCAGCATTTT.

The chain joins TRBV19 to TRBJ1-1; D uncertain. Trimming left V 3 bases short and J 1 base short, with 6 bases between. This CDR3 has 13 amino acids. Germline CDR1 is LNHDA and CDR2 is SQIVND (reference sequence). The CDR3 DNA reads as TGTGCCAGTAGTATGCGCACGAACACTGAAGCTTTCTTT. This translates into CASSMRTNTEAFF.